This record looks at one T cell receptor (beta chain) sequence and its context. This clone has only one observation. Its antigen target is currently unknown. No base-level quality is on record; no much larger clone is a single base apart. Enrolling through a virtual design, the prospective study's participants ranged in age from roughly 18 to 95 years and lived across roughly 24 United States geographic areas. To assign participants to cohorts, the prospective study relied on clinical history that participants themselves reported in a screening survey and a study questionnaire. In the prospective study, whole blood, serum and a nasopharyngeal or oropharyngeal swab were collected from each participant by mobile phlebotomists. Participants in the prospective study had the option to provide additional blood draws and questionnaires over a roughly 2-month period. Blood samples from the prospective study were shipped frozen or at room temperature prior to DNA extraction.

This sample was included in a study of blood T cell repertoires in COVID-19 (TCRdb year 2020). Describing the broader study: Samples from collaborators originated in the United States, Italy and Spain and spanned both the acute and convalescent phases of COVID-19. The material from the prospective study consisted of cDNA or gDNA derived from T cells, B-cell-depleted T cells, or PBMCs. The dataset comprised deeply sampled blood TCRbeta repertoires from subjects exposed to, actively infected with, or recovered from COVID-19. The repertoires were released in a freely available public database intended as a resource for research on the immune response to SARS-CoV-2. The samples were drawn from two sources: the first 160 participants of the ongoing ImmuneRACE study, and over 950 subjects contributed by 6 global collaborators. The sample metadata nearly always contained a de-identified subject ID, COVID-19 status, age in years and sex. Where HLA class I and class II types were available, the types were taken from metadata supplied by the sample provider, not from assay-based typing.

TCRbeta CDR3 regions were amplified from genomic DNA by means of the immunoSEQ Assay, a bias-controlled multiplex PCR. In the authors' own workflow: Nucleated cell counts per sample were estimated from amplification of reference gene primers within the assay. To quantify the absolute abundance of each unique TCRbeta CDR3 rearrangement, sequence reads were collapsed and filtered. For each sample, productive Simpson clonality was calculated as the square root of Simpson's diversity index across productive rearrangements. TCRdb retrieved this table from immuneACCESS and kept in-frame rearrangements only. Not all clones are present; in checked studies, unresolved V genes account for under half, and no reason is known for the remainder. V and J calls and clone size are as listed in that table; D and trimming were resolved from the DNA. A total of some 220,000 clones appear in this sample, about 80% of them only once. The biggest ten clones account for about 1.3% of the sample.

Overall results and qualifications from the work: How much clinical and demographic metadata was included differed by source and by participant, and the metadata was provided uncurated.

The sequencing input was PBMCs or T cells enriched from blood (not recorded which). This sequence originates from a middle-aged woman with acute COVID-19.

The CDR3 region: CASSSSPDRGFGYTF. In nucleotide form, the sequence is TGTGCCAGCAGTTCGTCCCCCGACAGGGGCTTTGGCTACACCTTC. The chain joins TRBV28 to TRBJ1-2; 8 nucleotides in the junction match TRBD1. The CDR3 covers 15 residues, taking in both the cysteine and the phenylalanine. The sequence is cut down to CDR3 DNA, 45 bases in frame from base 1. Reading the germline V gene gives CDR1 MDHEN and CDR2 SYDVKM. Relative to germline, V is missing 4 bases and J is missing 7 bases, with 11 bases of the junction outside any gene match.